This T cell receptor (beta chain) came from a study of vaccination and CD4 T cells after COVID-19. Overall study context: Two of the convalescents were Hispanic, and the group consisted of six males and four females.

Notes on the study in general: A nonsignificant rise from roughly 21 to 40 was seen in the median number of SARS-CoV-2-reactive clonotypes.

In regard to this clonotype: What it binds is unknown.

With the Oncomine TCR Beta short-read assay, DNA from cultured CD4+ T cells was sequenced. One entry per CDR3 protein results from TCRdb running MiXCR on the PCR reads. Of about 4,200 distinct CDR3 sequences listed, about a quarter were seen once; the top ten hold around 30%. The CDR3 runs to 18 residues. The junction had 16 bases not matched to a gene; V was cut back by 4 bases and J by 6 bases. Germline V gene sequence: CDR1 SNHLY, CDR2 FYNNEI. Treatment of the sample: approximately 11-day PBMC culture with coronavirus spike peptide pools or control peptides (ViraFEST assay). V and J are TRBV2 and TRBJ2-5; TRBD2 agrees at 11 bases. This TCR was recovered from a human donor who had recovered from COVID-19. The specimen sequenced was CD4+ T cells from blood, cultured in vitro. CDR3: CASSGRVASTSGGQTQYF. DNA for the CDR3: TGTGCCAGCAGTGGCCGGGTCGCGTCTACTAGCGGGGGACAGACCCAGTACTTC.